The rows below give T cell receptor beta chains drawn from one sample of a study of molecular identifiers for immune sequencing clone quantification. TCRdb re-called the PCR reads through MiXCR, storing one row per CDR3 protein. Altogether 45,000 to 55,000 distinct CDR3 sequences are present, 35% to 40% being singletons, with the ten largest covering 3.5% to 4%. Sequences were obtained from naive CD8+ T cells from blood, with Jurkat cell RNA spiked in. The receptors were sampled from a human donor in good health. Some libraries in this study had Jurkat cell RNA spiked in. Both conserved end residues are part of each CDR3. D genes are given only for firm matches. A clone size is listed for some rows: how often the clone was seen (once, few, many), or a class if it is expanded.

>-|TRBV5-6|-|TRBJ2-3
CASSLGVFSTDTQYF
TGTGCCAGCAGCTTGGGAGTGTTTTCCACAGATACGCAGTATTTT
>-|TRBV28|-|TRBJ2-7
CASRVSGSYEQYF
TGTGCCAGCAGAGTTTCCGGCTCCTACGAGCAGTACTTC
>many|TRBV7-2|-|TRBJ2-7
CASSLASWDEQYF
TGTGCCAGCAGCTTAGCTTCGTGGGACGAGCAGTACTTC
>few|TRBV27|-|TRBJ2-7
CASKLGGASYEQYF
TGTGCCAGCAAACTTGGGGGGGCCTCCTACGAGCAGTACTTC
>few|TRBV6-5|-|TRBJ1-1
CASSSRFYRVGTEAFF
TGTGCCAGCAGTTCGCGATTCTACAGGGTCGGCACTGAAGCTTTCTTT
>many|TRBV6-6|-|TRBJ2-3
CASSPVPDTQYF
TGTGCCAGCAGTCCAGTCCCAGATACGCAGTATTTT
>many|TRBV4-3|-|TRBJ2-3
CASSHGALTDTQYF
TGCGCCAGCAGCCACGGGGCCCTCACAGATACGCAGTATTTT
>many|TRBV7-6|TRBD1|TRBJ2-7
CASSDLGQGGREQYF
TGTGCCAGCAGCGACCTGGGACAGGGCGGTAGGGAGCAGTACTTC
>many|TRBV4-1|-|TRBJ1-5
CASSQDPRQINQPQHF
TGCGCCAGCAGCCAAGACCCGCGGCAGATCAATCAGCCCCAGCATTTT
>many|TRBV28|-|TRBJ2-5
CASSLFAPTLEETQYF
TGTGCCAGCAGTTTATTCGCGCCTACCCTCGAGGAGACCCAGTACTTC
>-|TRBV4-1|-|TRBJ2-7
CASSQVTQASNEQNF
TGTGCCAGCAGCCAAGTCACTCAGGCCTCCAACGAGCAGAACTTC
>many|TRBV4-2|-|TRBJ2-7
CASSQPDRDWTQYF
TGTGCCAGCAGCCAACCGGACCGGGACTGGACGCAGTACTTC
>few|TRBV7-9|-|TRBJ2-6
CASETTGTRAIKLYSGANVLTF
TGTGCCAGCGAAACTACCGGGACAAGGGCCATTAAGCTTTACTCTGGGGCCAACGTCCTGACTTTC
>many|TRBV28|-|TRBJ2-3
CASHDLSYRDTQYF
TGTGCCAGCCATGACTTATCGTACAGAGATACGCAGTATTTT
>few|TRBV5-6|-|TRBJ2-5
CASSWGEGIETQYF
TGTGCCAGCAGTTGGGGGGAAGGGATAGAGACCCAGTACTTC
>many|TRBV28|-|TRBJ2-7
CASSYRPGQGIYEQYF
TGTGCCAGCAGTTATCGCCCTGGCCAGGGAATATACGAGCAGTACTTC
>few|TRBV27|TRBD2|TRBJ2-7
CASSFRAGVGYEQYF
TGTGCCAGCAGTTTCAGAGCGGGAGTGGGTTACGAGCAGTACTTC
>-|TRBV20-1|TRBD2|TRBJ2-1
CSARRLAERNEQFF
TGCAGTGCTAGAAGGCTAGCGGAAAGGAATGAGCAGTTCTTC
>few|TRBV19|-|TRBJ1-5
CASSSQRGRNQPQHF
TGTGCCAGTAGTTCCCAGAGGGGCAGGAATCAGCCCCAGCATTTT
>-|TRBV13|TRBD2|TRBJ2-3
CASSKGLAGAYGSTDTQYF
TGTGCCAGCAGCAAGGGACTAGCGGGGGCGTACGGGAGCACAGATACGCAGTATTTT
>-|TRBV19|TRBD2|TRBJ2-7
CASSSSLAGPSEEQYF
TGTGCCAGTAGTTCCTCACTAGCGGGGCCGTCTGAAGAGCAGTACTTC
>once|TRBV27|TRBD2|TRBJ2-1
CASSLYSSGSYNAQFF
TGTGCCAGCAGTTTATATTCTAGCGGGAGCTACAATGCGCAGTTCTTC
>-|TRBV7-8|TRBD2|TRBJ2-7
CASASGARPGQYF
TGTGCCAGCGCCAGCGGGGCTAGACCCGGGCAGTACTTC